The sequence of this T cell receptor (beta chain) was determined in a study of regulatory T cells in long-lasting Graves disease. This clonotype was counted ten times or more. Time point given: newly diagnosed GD, antithyroid drugs for less than 3 months. PBMC-derived RNA was used for the TCR library. The CDR3 has 12 residues. Germline V CDR1 and CDR2: SGHNT, YYREEE (reference sequence). The V end was cut by 4 bases, the J end by 2 bases, with 5 bases between. The authors built TCR beta libraries using iRepertoire HTBI primers and Arm-PCR of CDR3 regions. TCRdb re-analysed the multiplex PCR reads in MiXCR, keeping a single row per CDR3 protein. The sample carries 350,000 to 500,000 distinct CDR3 sequences, over 15% recorded once. The sample was also reused in another study, on T cells in Graves' hyperthyroidism and ophthalmopathy.

This rearrangement joins TRBV5-4 to TRBJ2-3; D is unclear. Sequencing was performed on peripheral blood mononuclear cells (PBMCs), taken at new diagnosis, from a patient treated with antithyroid drugs. The source of this sequence is a woman aged 18-29 years with Graves disease. Here the CDR3 reads CASSNPTDTQYF. DNA for the CDR3: TGTGCCAGCAGCAATCCCACAGATACGCAGTATTTT.